What follows are 14 T cell receptor beta chains derived from one specimen sequenced in a study of human versus mouse CDR3 diversity and MHC coevolution. The data were produced by immunoSEQ multiplex PCR, yet TCRdb's version contains in-frame clones alone and is incomplete. The sample lists about 83,000 clones; 85% to 95% were seen once. Sequenced material: naive CD4+ T cells from blood. Subset in this sample: CD45RO-negative CD62L-positive naive CD4 T cells. The receptors shown here come from a person aged 30 to 70 in good health.

The chain is built from TRBV2 and TRBJ2-3; D may be TRBD1 (5 bases). The CDR3 contains 13 residues. Germline V gene data show CDR1 as SNHLY and CDR2 as FYNNEI. V lost 11 bases to trimming and J lost 3 bases, with 15 bases between them. For the CDR3, the DNA is TGTGCCGGAAACCAAGGGGTAACAGATACGCAGTATTTT. Its protein is CAGNQGVTDTQYF.

The V gene is TRBV18, the J gene TRBJ2-7; TRBD2 matches at 13 bases. The CDR3 runs to 16 residues. The J segment lost 9 bases and the V segment lost 3 bases, leaving 11 bases of the junction unmatched. Germline V gene lookup returns CDR1 KGHSH and CDR2 LQKENI. The CDR3 spells CASSPKILAGGPVQYF. The DNA of the CDR3 is TGTGCCAGCTCACCCAAAATACTAGCGGGAGGGCCAGTGCAGTACTTC.

This clone appeared once. This chain connects TRBV5-1 to TRBJ1-4; 7 bases line up with TRBD1. The CDR3 runs to 20 residues. The V gene's germline CDR1 is SGHRS and CDR2 YFSETQ. Trimming at V came to 1 base and at J to 0 bases, leaving 15 bases not matched to a gene. CDR3 in amino acids: CASSLTFSTGDLSTNEKLFF. In DNA, the CDR3 is TGCGCCAGCAGCTTGACTTTTTCCACAGGGGACCTATCAACTAATGAAAAACTGTTTTTT.

The chain joins TRBV7-9 to TRBJ2-2, with 9 bases lining up with TRBD1. This CDR3 contains 14 residues. J was trimmed by 15 bases and V by 5 bases; bases with no gene match: 13. The germline V gene has CDR1 SEHNR and CDR2 FQNEAQ (reference sequence). The chain's CDR3 is CASSALTGTGLMFF. The CDR3 nucleotides are TGTGCCAGCAGCGCGTTAACCGGGACAGGGTTGATGTTTTTT.

The chain uses TRBV6-1 and TRBJ2-3, with TRBD2 identical over 14 bases. The CDR3 is 18 amino acids. Looked up from germline, CDR1 is MNHNS and CDR2 is SASEGT. Unmatched junction bases numbered 10, after V lost 4 bases and J lost 4 bases. CDR3 loop: CASSGRYGLAGGADTQYF. The CDR3 coding sequence is TGTGCCAGCAGTGGACGGTATGGACTAGCGGGGGGTGCAGATACGCAGTATTTT.

The V call is TRBV2, the J call TRBJ2-1; TRBD2 might be the D (6 bases). CDR1 SNHLY and CDR2 FYNNEI come from the germline V gene. The V end was cut by 4 bases, the J end by 6 bases, with 13 bases between. The CDR3 extends over 14 amino acids. The CDR3 region is CASSGLRGGNEQFF. The CDR3 bases are TGTGCCAGCAGTGGTCTTCGGGGAGGCAATGAGCAGTTCTTC.

This chain connects TRBV10-3 to TRBJ1-6; no firm D call. Trimming left V 3 bases short and J 1 base short, with 7 bases between. The CDR3 has 15 amino acids. From germline, CDR1 is ENHRY and CDR2 SYGVKD. The CDR3 protein is CAISEEPSYNSPLHF. In DNA form, the CDR3 reads TGTGCCATCAGTGAAGAGCCGTCCTATAATTCACCCCTCCACTTT.

The chain recombines TRBV28 with TRBJ1-2; D perhaps matches TRBD1 (5 bases). CDR3 length equals 15 residues. CDR1 MDHEN and CDR2 SYDVKM come from the germline V gene. Trimming took 4 bases from V and 5 from J, leaving 17 bases between them. CDR3 DNA sequence: TGTGCCAGCAGTTCCCCCTCGGGGGGGATATATGGCTACACCTTC. Its translation: CASSSPSGGIYGYTF.

V usage is TRBV25-1 and J usage is TRBJ2-7; no firm D call. Trimming left V 1 base short and J 0 bases short, with 10 bases between. Germline loops: CDR1 MGHDK, CDR2 SYGVNS. The CDR3 totals 15 residues. CDR3 loop: CASSEFPRRSYEQYF. Written as DNA, the CDR3 is TGTGCCAGCAGTGAATTTCCGAGGCGCTCCTACGAGCAGTACTTC.

This clone was seen once. The chain joins TRBV5-1 to TRBJ2-1, with 14 bases aligning to TRBD2. V dropped 4 bases and J dropped 1; count of bases not matched to a gene: 10. The CDR3 covers 19 residues. From germline, CDR1 is SGHRS and CDR2 YFSETQ. In DNA form, the CDR3 reads TGCGCCAGCAGCCCGCGTGGACTAGCGGGGGGTGAGTCCTACAATGAGCAGTTCTTC. As protein: CASSPRGLAGGESYNEQFF.

This chain connects TRBV4-1 to TRBJ2-2; 8 bases map to TRBD1. V shed 0 bases and J 7 bases; nucleotides not matched to a gene: 7. The CDR3 consists of 16 residues. Germline lookup yields CDR1 MGHRA and CDR2 YSYEKL. The CDR3 DNA follows: TGCGCCAGCAGCCAAGAGGCACAGGGGGGATACGGGGAGCTGTTTTTT. Its translation is CASSQEAQGGYGELFF.

Only one count was recorded for this clone. This chain links TRBV5-1 with TRBJ1-6; 7 nucleotides align to TRBD1. With 7 bases clipped from V and 5 bases from J, the junction kept 9 bases outside the gene matches. Germline V lookup: CDR1 SGHRS, CDR2 YFSETQ. The CDR3 runs to 15 residues. The CDR3 DNA reads TGCGCCAGCGGAATCGGGACAGTTAATAATTCACCCCTCCACTTT. Translating it yields CASGIGTVNNSPLHF.

This clone was picked up one time. This chain links TRBV5-6 with TRBJ2-1, with 9 positions matching TRBD1. This CDR3 is built from 16 residues. The trim removed 1 base at V and 2 bases at J, leaving 4 bases unmatched. Germline CDR1 SGHDT, CDR2 YYEEEE. The CDR3 region is CASSLYGTGTYNEQFF. DNA for the CDR3: TGTGCCAGCAGCTTGTATGGGACAGGGACCTACAATGAGCAGTTCTTC.

The V gene is TRBV7-2, the J gene TRBJ1-5; no clear D gene. In germline, CDR1 is SGHTA, CDR2 FQGNSA. V lost 2 bases and J lost 5, with 7 bases in between. This CDR3 comprises 13 residues. The CDR3 coding sequence is TGTGCCAGCAGCTTAACTGTGGATCAGCCCCAGCATTTT. Translated, it gives CASSLTVDQPQHF.